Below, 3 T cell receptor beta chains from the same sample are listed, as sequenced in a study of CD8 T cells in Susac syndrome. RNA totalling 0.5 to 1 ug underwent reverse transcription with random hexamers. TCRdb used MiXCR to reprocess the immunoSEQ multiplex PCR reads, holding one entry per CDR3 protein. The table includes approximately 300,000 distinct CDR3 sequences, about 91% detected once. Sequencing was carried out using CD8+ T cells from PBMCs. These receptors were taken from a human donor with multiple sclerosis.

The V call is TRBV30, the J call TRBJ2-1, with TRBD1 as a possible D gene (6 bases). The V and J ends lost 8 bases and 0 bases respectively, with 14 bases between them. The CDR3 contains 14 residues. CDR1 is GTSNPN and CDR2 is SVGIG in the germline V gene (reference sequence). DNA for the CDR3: TGTGCCACGGACAGACTTAGCTCCTACAATGAGCAGTTCTTC. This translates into CATDRLSSYNEQFF. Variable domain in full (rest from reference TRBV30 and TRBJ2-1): SQTIHQWPATLVQPVGSPLSLECTVEGTSNPNLYWYRQAAGRGLQLLFYSVGIGQISSEVPQNLSASRPQDRQFILSSKKLLLSDSGFYLCATDRLSSYNEQFFGPGTRLTVL.

Written as DNA, the CDR3 is TGTGCCAGCAGGGGACTAGAATCAAGAAAGACCCAGTACTTC. It codes for CASRGLESRKTQYF. V usage is TRBV2 and J usage is TRBJ2-5; 8 positions match TRBD2. This CDR3 region has 14 residues. After removal of 6 bases from V and 6 bases from J, the junction contained 9 bases not matched to a gene. CDR1 and CDR2 from the germline V gene are SNHLY and FYNNEI.

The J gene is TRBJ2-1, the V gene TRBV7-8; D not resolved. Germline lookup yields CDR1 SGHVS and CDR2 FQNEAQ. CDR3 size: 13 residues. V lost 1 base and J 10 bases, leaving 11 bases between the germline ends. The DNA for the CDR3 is TGTGCCAGCAGCTTAGTCTTCCCCAGAGAGCAGTTCTTC. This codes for CASSLVFPREQFF.